The 2 T cell receptor beta chains below come from one sample, sequenced in a study of CD8 T cells in ankylosing spondylitis. TCRdb passed the 5' RACE reads through MiXCR, listing each CDR3 protein once. The profile covers 75,000 to 95,000 distinct CDR3 sequences, with roughly 9% appearing a single time and approximately 30% taken by the ten largest. These receptors' targets are unknown. Study-wide findings and caveats: A motif in TCR beta, a set of fewer than ten highly homologous variants, appeared characteristic of ankylosing spondylitis blood.

The sequencing input was blood, either unsorted or a sorted T cell fraction (not recorded which). The receptors stem from a male donor with ankylosing spondylitis.

V is TRBV7-9 and J is TRBJ2-7; 7 nucleotides line up with TRBD2. Looked up from germline, CDR1 is SEHNR and CDR2 is FQNEAQ (reference sequence). The CDR3 covers 16 residues. Trimming cost V 3 bases and J 4 bases; bases outside gene matches: 12. DNA for the CDR3: TGTGCCAGCAGCTTGCGAATTGCGGGAGTTGGTTACGAGCAGTACTTC. Protein product: CASSLRIAGVGYEQYF.

This clonotype came up a few times. This chain uses TRBV27 with TRBJ1-4, with D uncertain. CDR3 length equals 16 residues. The V end lost 0 bases, the J end lost 1 base, and 9 bases lay between the germline ends. CDR1 and CDR2 from the germline V gene are MNHEY and SMNVEV (reference sequence). The CDR3 DNA sequence: TGTGCCAGCAGTTTATCCCCGGCAGTAACTAATGAAAAACTGTTTTTT. Amino acids: CASSLSPAVTNEKLFF. The variable domain in full, completed from reference TRBV27 and TRBJ1-4, reads EAQVTQNPRYLITVTGKKLTVTCSQNMNHEYMSWYRQDPGLGLRQIYYSMNVEVTDKGDVPEGYKVSRKEKRNFPLILESPSPNQTSLYFCASSLSPAVTNEKLFFGSGTQLSVL.